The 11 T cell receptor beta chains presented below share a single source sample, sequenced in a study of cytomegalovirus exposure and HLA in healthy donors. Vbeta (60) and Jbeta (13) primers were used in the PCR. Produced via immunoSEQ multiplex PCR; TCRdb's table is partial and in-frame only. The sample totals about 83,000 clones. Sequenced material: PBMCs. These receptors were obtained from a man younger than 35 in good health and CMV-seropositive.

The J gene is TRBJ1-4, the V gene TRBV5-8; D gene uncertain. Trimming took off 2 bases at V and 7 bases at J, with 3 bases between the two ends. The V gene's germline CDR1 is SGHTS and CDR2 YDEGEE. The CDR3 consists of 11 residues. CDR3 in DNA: TGTGCCAGCAGCTTCCGTGAAAAACTGTTTTTT. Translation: CASSFREKLFF. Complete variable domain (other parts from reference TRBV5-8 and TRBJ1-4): EAGVTQSPTHLIKTRGQQATLRCSPISGHTSVYWYQQALGLGLQFLLWYDEGEERNRGNFPPRFSGRQFPNYSSELNVNALELEDSALYLCASSFREKLFFGSGTQLSVL.

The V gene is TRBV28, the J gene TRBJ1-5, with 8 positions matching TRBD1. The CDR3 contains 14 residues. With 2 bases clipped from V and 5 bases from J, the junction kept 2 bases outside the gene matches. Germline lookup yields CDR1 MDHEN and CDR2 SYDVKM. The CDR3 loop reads CASSLTGGYQPQHF. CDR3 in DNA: TGTGCCAGCAGTTTAACAGGGGGTTATCAGCCCCAGCATTTT.

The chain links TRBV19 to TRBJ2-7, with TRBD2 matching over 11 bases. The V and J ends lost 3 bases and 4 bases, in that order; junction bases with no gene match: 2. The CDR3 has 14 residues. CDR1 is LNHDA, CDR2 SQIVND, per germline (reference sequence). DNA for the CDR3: TGTGCCAGTAGTATTACTAGCGGGAGTTACGAGCAGTACTTC. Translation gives CASSITSGSYEQYF.

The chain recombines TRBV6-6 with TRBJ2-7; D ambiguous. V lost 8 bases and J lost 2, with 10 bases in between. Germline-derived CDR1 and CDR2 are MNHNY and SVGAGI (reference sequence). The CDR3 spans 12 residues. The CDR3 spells CASGGEPYEQYF. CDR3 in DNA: TGTGCCAGCGGCGGCGAACCCTACGAGCAGTACTTC.

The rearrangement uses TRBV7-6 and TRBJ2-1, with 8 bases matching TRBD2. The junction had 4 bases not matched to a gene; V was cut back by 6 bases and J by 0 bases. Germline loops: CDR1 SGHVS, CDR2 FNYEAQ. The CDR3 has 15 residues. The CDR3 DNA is TGTGCCAGCAGGCGTCTAGCGGGCTCCTACAATGAGCAGTTCTTC. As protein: CASRRLAGSYNEQFF.

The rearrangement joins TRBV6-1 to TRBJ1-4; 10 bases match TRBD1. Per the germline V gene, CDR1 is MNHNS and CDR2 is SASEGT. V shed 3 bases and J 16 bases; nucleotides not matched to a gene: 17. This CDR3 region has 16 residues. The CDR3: CASSDPPGQGTLTRFF. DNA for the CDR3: TGTGCCAGCAGTGATCCCCCGGGACAGGGGACCCTAACGAGGTTTTTT.

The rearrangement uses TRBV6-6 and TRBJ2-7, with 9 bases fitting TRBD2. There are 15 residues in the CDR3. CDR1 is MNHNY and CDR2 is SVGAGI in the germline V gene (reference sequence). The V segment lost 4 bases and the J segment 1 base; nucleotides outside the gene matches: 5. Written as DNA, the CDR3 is TGTGCCAGCAGTTCTTGGAGCGGGAGGTCCTACGAGCAGTACTTC. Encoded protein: CASSSWSGRSYEQYF.

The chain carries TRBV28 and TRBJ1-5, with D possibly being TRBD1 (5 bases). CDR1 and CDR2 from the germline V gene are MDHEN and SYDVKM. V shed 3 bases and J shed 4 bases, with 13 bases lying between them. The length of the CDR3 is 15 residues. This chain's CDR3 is CASSLGFGGNQPQHF. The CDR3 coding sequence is TGTGCCAGCAGTTTGGGATTCGGGGGAAATCAGCCCCAGCATTTT.

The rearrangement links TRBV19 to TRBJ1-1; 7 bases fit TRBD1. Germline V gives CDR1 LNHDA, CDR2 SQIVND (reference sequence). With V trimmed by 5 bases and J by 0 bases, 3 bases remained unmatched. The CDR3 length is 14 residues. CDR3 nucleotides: TGTGCCAGTAGTCTCCAGGGGGTGAACACTGAAGCTTTCTTT. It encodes CASSLQGVNTEAFF.

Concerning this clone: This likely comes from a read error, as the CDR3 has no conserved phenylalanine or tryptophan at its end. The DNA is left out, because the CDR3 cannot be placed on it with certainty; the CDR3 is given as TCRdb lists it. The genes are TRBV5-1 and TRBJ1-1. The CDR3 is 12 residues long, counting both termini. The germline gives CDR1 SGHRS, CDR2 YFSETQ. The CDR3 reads CASSLGRRMTFS.

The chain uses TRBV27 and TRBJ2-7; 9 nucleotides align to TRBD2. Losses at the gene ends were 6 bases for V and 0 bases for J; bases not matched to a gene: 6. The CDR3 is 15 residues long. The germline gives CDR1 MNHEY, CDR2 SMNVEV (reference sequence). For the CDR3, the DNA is TGTGCCAGCAGATGGTCTAGCGGGGACTCCTACGAGCAGTACTTC. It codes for CASRWSSGDSYEQYF.